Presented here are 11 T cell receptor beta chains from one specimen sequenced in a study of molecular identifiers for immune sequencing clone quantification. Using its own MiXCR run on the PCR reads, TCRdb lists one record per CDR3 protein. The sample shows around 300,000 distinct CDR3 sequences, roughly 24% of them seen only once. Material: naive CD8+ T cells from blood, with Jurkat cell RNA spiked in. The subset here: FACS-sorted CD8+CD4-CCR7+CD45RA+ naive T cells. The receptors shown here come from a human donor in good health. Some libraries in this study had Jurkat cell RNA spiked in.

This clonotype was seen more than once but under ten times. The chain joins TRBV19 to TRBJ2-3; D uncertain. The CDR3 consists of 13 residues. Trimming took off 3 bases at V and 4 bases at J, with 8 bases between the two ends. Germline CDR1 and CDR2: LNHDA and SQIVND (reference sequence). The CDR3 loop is CASSIYQADTQYF. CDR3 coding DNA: TGTGCCAGTAGTATCTACCAGGCAGATACGCAGTATTTT.

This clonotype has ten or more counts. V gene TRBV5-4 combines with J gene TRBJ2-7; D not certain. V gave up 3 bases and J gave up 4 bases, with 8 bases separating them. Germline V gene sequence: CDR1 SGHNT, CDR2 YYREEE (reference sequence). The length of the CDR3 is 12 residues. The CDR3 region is CASSSPTYEQYF. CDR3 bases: TGTGCCAGCAGCTCGCCGACTTACGAGCAGTACTTC.

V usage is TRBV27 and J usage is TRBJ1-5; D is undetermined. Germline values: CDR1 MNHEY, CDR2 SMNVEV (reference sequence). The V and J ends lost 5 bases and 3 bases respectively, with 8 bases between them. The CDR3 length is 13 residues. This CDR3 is CASSPYLNQPQHF. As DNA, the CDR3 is TGTGCCAGCAGTCCCTACCTCAATCAGCCCCAGCATTTT.

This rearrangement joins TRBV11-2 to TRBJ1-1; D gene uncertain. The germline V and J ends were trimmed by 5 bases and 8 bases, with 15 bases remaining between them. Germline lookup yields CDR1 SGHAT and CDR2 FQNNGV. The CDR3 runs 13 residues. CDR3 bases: TGTGCCAGCAGCGATCGGGGTAACCCCGAAGCTTTCTTT. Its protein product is CASSDRGNPEAFF.

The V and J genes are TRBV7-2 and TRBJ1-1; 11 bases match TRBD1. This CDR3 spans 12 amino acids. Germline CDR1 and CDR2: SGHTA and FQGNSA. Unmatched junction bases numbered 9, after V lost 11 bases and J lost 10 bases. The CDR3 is CARRLGTGGAFF. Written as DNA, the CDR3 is TGTGCCCGCCGCCTCGGGACAGGGGGAGCTTTCTTT.

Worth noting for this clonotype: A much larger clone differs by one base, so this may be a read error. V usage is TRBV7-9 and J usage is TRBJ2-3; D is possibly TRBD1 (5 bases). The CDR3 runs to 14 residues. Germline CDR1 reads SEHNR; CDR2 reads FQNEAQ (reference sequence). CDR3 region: CACSLVGAADTQYF. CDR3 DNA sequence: TGTGCCTGCAGCTTAGTAGGGGCGGCAGATACGCAGTATTTT.

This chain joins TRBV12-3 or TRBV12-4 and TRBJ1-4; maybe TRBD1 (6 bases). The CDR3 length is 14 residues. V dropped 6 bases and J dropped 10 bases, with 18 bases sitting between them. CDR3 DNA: TGTGCCAGCAGAACCTTACTCGACAGGTTAAAACTGTTTTTT. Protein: CASRTLLDRLKLFF.

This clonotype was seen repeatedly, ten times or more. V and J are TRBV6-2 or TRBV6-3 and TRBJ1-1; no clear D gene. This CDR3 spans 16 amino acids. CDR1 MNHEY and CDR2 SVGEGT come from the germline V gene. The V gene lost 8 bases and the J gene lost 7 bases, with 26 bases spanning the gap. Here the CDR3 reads CASRGNRGVLNGEAFF. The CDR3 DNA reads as TGTGCCAGCCGAGGGAACCGCGGGGTCCTAAACGGTGAAGCTTTCTTT.

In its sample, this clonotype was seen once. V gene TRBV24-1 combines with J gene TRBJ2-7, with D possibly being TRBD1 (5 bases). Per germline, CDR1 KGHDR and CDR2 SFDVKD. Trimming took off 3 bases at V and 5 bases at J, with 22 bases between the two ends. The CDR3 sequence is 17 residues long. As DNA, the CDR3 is TGTGCCACCAGTGATCGGACACCCCAAAGAAGATCCAACGAGCAGTACTTC. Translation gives CATSDRTPQRRSNEQYF.

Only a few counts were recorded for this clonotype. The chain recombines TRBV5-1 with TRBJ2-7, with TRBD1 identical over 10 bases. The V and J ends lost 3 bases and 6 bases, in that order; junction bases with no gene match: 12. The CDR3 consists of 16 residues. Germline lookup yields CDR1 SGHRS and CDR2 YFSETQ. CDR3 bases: TGCGCCAGCAGCTCTGATCCCCCGGACAGGGGGGCCGAGCAGTACTTC. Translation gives CASSSDPPDRGAEQYF. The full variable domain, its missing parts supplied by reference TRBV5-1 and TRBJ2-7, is KAGVTQTPRYLIKTRGQQVTLSCSPISGHRSVSWYQQTPGQGLQFLFEYFSETQRNKGNFPGRFSGRQFSNSRSEMNVSTLELGDSALYLCASSSDPPDRGAEQYFGPGTRLTVT.

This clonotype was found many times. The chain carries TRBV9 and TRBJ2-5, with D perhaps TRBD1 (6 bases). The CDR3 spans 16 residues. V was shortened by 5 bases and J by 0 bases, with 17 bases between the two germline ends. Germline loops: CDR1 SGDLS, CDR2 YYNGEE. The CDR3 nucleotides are TGTGCCAGCAGTGCTACAGGGCTGGGAAACCAAGAGACCCAGTACTTC. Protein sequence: CASSATGLGNQETQYF.